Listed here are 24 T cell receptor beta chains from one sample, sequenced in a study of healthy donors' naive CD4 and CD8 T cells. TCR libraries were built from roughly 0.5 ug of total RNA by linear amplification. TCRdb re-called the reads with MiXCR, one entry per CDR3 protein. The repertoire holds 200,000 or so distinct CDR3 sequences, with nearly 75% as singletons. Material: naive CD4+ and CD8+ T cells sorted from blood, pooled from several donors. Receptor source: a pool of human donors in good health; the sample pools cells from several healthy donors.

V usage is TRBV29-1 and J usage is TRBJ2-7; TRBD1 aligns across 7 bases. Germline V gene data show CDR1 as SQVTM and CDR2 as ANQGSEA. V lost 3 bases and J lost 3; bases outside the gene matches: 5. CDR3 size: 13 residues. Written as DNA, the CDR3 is TGCAGCGTTGAGTGGGACAGCCACTACGAGCAGTACTTC. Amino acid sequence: CSVEWDSHYEQYF.

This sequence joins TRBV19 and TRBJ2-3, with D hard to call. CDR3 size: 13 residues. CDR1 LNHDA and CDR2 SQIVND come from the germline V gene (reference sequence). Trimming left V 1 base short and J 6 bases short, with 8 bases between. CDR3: CASSIVPADTQYF. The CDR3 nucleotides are TGTGCCAGTAGTATAGTCCCGGCGGATACGCAGTATTTT. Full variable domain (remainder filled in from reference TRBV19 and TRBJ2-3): DGGITQSPKYLFRKEGQNVTLSCEQNLNHDAMYWYRQDPGQGLRLIYYSQIVNDFQKGDIAEGYSVSREKKESFPLTVTSAQKNPTAFYLCASSIVPADTQYFGPGTRLTVL.

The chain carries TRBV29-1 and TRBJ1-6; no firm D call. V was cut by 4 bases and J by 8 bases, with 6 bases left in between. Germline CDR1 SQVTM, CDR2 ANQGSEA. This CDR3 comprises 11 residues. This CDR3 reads CSVGTDSPLHF. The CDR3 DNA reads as TGCAGCGTTGGGACCGATTCACCCCTCCACTTT.

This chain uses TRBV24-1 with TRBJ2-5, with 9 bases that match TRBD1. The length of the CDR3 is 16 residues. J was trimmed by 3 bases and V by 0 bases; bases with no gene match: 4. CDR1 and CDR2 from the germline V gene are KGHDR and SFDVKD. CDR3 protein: CATSDLPRTGEETQYF. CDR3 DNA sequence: TGTGCCACCAGTGATTTGCCCCGGACAGGGGAAGAGACCCAGTACTTC.

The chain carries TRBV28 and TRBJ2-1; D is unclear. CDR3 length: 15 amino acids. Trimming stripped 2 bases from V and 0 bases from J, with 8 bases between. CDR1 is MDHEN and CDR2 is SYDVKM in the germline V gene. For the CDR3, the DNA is TGTGCCAGCAGTTTACTTTGGAGCTCCTACAATGAGCAGTTCTTC. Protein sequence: CASSLLWSSYNEQFF.

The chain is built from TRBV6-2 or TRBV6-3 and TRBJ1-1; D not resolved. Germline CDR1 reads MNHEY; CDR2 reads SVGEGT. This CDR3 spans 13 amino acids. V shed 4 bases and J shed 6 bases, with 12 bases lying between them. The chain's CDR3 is CASSSTHGSEAFF. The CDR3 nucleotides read TGTGCCAGCAGTTCGACCCATGGCTCTGAAGCTTTCTTT.

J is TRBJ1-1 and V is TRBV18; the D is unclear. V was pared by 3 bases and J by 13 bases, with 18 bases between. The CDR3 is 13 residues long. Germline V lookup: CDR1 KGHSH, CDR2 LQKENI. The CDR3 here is CASSPLSKELGFF. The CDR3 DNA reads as TGTGCCAGCTCACCTCTTTCCAAGGAGCTCGGTTTCTTT.

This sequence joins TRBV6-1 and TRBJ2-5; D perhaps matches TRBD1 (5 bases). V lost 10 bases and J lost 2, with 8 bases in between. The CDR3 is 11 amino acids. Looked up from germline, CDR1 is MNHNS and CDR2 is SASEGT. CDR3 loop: CANPGQETQYF. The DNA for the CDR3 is TGTGCCAACCCAGGGCAAGAGACCCAGTACTTC.

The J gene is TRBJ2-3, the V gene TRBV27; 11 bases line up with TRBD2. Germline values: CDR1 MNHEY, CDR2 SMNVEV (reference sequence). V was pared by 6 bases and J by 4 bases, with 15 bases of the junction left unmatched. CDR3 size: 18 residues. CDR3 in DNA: TGTGCCAGCAGAATAGCGGGAGGGCCCTTGCTGCTCCCAGATACGCAGTATTTT. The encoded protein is CASRIAGGPLLLPDTQYF.

The CDR3 loop is CASRTGYGNTEAFF. For the CDR3, the DNA is TGTGCCAGTAGGACGGGGTATGGGAACACTGAAGCTTTCTTT. The chain combines TRBV19 with TRBJ1-1; D is uncertain. V was cut by 6 bases and J by 1 base, with 12 bases left in between. From germline, CDR1 is LNHDA and CDR2 SQIVND (reference sequence). The CDR3 covers 14 residues.

In nucleotides, the CDR3 is TGCAGCGTTGAACTACCGACAGCGGTTACGCAGTATTTT. The encoded protein is CSVELPTAVTQYF. The chain combines TRBV29-1 with TRBJ2-3; either TRBD1 or TRBD2 may fit D (5 bases each). CDR3 length: 13 amino acids. V dropped 2 bases and J dropped 8 bases, with 14 bases sitting between them. Germline loops: CDR1 SQVTM, CDR2 ANQGSEA.

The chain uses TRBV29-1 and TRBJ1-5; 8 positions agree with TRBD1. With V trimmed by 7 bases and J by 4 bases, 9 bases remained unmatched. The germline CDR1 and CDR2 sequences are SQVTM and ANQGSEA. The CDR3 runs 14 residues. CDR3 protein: CSARGQGQNQPQHF. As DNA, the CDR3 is TGCAGCGCCCGAGGACAGGGCCAGAATCAGCCCCAGCATTTT. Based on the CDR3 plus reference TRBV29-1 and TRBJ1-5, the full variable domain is SAVISQKPSRDICQRGTSLTIQCQVDSQVTMMFWYRQQPGQSLTLIATANQGSEATYESGFVIDKFPISRPNLTFSTLTVSNMSPEDSSIYLCSARGQGQNQPQHFGDGTRLSIL.

CDR3 nucleotides: TGCAGCGGTTTTGAGTCCAGCTCTTACGAGCAGTACTTC. Its protein product is CSGFESSSYEQYF. This sequence joins TRBV29-1 and TRBJ2-7; D uncertain. V lost 7 bases to trimming and J lost 4 bases, with 17 bases between them. This CDR3 comprises 13 residues. Germline CDR1 and CDR2: SQVTM and ANQGSEA.

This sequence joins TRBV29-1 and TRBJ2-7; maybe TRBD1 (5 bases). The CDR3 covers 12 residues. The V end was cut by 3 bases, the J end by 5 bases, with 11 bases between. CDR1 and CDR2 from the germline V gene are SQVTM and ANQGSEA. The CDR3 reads CSVDLGAHEQYF. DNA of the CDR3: TGCAGCGTTGACCTAGGGGCGCACGAGCAGTACTTC.

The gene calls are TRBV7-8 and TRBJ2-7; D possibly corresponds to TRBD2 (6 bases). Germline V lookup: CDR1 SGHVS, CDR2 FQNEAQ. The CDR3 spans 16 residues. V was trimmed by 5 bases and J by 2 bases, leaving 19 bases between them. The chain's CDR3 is CASSRTRAGSTYEQYV. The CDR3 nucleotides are TGTGCCAGCAGCCGTACTAGAGCGGGCTCTACCTACGAGCAGTACGTC.

The CDR3 nucleotides are TGCAGCGTTCGGGGCCGGTTGGGAAACACCATATATTTT. Its protein product is CSVRGRLGNTIYF. This chain joins TRBV29-1 and TRBJ1-3; possible D gene TRBD1, 5 bases. V gave up 5 bases and J gave up 4 bases, with 12 bases separating them. The CDR3 runs 13 residues. CDR1 is SQVTM and CDR2 is ANQGSEA in the germline V gene.

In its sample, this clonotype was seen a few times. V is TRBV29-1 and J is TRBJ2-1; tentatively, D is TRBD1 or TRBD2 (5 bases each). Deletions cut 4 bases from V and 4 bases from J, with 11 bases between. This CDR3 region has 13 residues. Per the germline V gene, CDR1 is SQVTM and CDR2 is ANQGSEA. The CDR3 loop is CSVAWDLYNEQFF. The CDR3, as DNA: TGCAGCGTTGCTTGGGACCTATACAATGAGCAGTTCTTC.

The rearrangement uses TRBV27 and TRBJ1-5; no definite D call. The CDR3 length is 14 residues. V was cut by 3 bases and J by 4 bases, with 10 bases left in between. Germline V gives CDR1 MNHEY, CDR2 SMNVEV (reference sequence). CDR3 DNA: TGTGCCAGCAGTTTGTTGAATGCGAATCAGCCCCAGCATTTT. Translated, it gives CASSLLNANQPQHF.

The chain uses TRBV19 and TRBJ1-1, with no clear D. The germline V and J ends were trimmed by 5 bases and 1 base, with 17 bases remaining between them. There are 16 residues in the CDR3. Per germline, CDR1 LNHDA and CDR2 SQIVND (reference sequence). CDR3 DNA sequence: TGTGCCAGTAGTCCACGGCAACAGCTTTCGAACACTGAAGCTTTCTTT. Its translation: CASSPRQQLSNTEAFF.

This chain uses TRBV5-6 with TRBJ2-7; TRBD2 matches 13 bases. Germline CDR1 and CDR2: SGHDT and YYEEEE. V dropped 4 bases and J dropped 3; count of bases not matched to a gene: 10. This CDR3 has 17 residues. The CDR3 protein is CASSEGWTSGGFYEQYF. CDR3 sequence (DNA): TGTGCCAGCAGCGAAGGCTGGACTAGCGGGGGCTTCTACGAGCAGTACTTC.

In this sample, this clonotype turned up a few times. The chain's CDR3 is CASGDSRNQPQHF. The CDR3 DNA reads as TGTGCCAGCGGTGACAGTAGAAATCAGCCCCAGCATTTT. This chain joins TRBV27 and TRBJ1-5; tentative D call: TRBD1 (5 bases). CDR1 is MNHEY, CDR2 SMNVEV, per germline (reference sequence). This CDR3 is built from 13 residues. V was pared by 8 bases and J by 4 bases, with 12 bases between.

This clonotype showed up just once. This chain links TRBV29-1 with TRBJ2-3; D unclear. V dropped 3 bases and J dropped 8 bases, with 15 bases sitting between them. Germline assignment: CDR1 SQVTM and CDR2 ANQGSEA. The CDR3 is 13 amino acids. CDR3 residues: CSVDAPPDPTQYF. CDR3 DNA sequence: TGCAGCGTTGATGCCCCACCGGATCCTACGCAGTATTTT.

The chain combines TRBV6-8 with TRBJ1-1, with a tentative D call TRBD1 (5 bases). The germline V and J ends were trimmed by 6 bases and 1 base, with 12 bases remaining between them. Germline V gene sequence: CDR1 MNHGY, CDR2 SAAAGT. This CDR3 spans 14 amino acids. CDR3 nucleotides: TGTGCCAGCAGGGGCCCACAGGAGAACACTGAAGCTTTCTTT. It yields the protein CASRGPQENTEAFF.

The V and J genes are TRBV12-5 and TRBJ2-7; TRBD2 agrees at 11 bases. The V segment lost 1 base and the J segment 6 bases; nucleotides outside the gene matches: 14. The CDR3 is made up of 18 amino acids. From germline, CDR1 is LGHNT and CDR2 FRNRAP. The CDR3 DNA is TGTGCTAGTGGTTTGGCCGGGACTAGCGGTACCTCAGGGCGCGAGCAGTACTTC. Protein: CASGLAGTSGTSGREQYF.